The clone carrying this T cell receptor (beta chain) was found a few times. Its antigen remains unknown. This entry is derived from a study of T cell responses to AZD1222 COVID-19 vaccine. Broader study findings: The study sampled repertoires only after the peak T cell response. Baseline seropositivity occurred in only six or seven AZD1222 recipients. Mostly white British, mostly female donors; authors suggested clonal diversity may be underestimated. Dominant at 160-218 and 743-854, vaccine-associated CD4 TCRs also spanned spike.

The germline gives CDR1 GTSNPN, CDR2 SVGIG (reference sequence). V dropped 2 bases and J dropped 0 bases, with 14 bases sitting between them. This CDR3 is built from 16 residues. Clones were read by immunoSEQ multiplex PCR, and TCRdb kept only the in-frame ones, dropping some. This sample carries approximately 68,000 clones, more than 70% of them seen once, and the ten largest clones take approximately 19%. This sample comprised peripheral blood, obtained on day 0 of AZD1222 vaccination. V is TRBV30 and J is TRBJ2-1; D may be TRBD2 (5 bases). This TCR was recovered from an adult in good health. CDR3: CAWSSGSVGSYNEQFF. CDR3 nucleotide sequence: TGTGCCTGGAGTAGCGGTTCCGTAGGCTCCTACAATGAGCAGTTCTTC.